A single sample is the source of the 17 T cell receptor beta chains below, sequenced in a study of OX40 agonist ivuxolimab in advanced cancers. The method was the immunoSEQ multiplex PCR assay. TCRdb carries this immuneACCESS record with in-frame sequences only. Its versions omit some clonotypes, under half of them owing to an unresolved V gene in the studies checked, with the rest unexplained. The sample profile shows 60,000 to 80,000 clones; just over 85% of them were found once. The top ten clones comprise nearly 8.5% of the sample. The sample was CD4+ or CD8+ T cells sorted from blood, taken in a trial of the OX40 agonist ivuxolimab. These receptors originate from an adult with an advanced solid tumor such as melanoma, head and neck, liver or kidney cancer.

CDR3 amino acids: CASSFLGGADTQYF. CDR3 nucleotide sequence: TGTGCCAGCAGCTTTTTGGGGGGCGCAGATACGCAGTATTTT. The chain uses TRBV7-9 and TRBJ2-3, with D possibly being TRBD1 or TRBD2 (6 bases each). This CDR3 is built from 14 residues. Germline values: CDR1 SEHNR, CDR2 FQNEAQ (reference sequence). The germline V and J ends were trimmed by 3 bases and 4 bases, with 11 bases remaining between them.

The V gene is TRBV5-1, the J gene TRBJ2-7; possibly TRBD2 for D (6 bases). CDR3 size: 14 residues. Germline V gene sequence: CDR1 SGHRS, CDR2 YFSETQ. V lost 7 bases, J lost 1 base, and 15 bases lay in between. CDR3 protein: CASAGPEGSYEQYF. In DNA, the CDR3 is TGCGCCAGCGCCGGACCGGAGGGTTCCTACGAGCAGTACTTC.

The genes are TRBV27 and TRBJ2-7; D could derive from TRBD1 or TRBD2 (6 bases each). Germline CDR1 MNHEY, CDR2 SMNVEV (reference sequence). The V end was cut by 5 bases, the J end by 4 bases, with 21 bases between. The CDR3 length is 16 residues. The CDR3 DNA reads TGTGCCAGCAGTGGTAATACGGGGGCCTGGGTATACGAGCAGTACTTC. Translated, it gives CASSGNTGAWVYEQYF.

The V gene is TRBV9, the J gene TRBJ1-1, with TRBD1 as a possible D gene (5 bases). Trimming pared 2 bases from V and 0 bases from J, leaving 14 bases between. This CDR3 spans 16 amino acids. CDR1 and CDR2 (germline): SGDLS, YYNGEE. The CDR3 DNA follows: TGTGCCAGCAGCGTCATACCAGGGAGTATGAACACTGAAGCTTTCTTT. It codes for CASSVIPGSMNTEAFF.

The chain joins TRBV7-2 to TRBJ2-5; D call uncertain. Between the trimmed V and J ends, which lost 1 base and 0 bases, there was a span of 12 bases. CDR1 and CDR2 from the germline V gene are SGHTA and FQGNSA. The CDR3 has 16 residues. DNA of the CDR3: TGTGCCAGCAGCTTAGAGTGGGAACAGAACCAAGAGACCCAGTACTTC. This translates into CASSLEWEQNQETQYF.

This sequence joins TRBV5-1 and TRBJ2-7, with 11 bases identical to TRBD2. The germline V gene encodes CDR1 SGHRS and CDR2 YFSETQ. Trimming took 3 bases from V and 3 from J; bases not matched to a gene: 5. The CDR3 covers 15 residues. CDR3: CASSSAGTSGYEQYF. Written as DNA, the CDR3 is TGCGCCAGCAGCTCCGCCGGGACTAGCGGCTACGAGCAGTACTTC.

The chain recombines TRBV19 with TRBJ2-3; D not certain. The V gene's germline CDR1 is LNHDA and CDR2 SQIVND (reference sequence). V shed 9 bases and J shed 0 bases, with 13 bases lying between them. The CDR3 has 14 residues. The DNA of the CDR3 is TGTGCCAGCGCTCAGCTTCCGAGCACAGATACGCAGTATTTT. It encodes CASAQLPSTDTQYF.

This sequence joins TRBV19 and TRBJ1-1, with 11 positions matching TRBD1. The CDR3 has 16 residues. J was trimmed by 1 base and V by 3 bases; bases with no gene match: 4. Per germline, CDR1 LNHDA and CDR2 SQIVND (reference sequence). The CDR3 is CASSMDRGRGNTEAFF. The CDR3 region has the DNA TGTGCCAGTAGTATGGACAGGGGGCGCGGGAACACTGAAGCTTTCTTT.

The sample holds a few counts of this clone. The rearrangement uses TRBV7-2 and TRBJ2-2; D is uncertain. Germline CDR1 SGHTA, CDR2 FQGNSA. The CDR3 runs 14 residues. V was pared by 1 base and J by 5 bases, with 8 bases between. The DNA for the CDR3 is TGTGCCAGCAGCTTAGGAGTGTTAACCGGGGAGCTGTTTTTT. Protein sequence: CASSLGVLTGELFF.

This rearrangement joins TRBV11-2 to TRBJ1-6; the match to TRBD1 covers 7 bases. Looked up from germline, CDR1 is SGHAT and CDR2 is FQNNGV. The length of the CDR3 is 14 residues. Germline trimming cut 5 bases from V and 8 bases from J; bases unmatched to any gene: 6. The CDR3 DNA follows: TGTGCCAGCAGCACACGGGACAGTTATTCACCCCTCCACTTT. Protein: CASSTRDSYSPLHF.

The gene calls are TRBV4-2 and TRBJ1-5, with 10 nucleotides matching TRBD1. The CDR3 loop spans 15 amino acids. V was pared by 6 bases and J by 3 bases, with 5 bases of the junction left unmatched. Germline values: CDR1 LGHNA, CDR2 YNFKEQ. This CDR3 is CASSMGQGINQPQHF. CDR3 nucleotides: TGTGCCAGCAGTATGGGACAGGGGATCAATCAGCCCCAGCATTTT.

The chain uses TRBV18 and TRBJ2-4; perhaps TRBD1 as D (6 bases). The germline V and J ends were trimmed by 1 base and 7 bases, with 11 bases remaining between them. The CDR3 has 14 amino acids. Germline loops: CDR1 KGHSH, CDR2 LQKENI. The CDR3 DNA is TGTGCCAGCTCACCACAGGGGGTTTTGAACATTCAGTACTTC. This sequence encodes CASSPQGVLNIQYF.

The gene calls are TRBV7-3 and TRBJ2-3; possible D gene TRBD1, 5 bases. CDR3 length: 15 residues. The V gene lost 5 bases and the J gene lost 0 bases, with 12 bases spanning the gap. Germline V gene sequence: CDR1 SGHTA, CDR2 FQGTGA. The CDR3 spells CASSPTALSTDTQYF. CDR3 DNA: TGTGCCAGCAGCCCGACAGCCCTTAGCACAGATACGCAGTATTTT.

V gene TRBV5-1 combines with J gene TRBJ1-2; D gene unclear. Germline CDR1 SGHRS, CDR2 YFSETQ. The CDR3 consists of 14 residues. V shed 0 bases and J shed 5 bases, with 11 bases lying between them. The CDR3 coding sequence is TGCGCCAGCAGCTTGGCCAATACAGATTATGGCTACACCTTC. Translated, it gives CASSLANTDYGYTF.

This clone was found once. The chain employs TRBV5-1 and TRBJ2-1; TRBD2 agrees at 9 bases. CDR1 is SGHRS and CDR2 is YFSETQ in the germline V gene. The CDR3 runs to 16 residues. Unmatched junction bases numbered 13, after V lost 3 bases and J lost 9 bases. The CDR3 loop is CASSWQASGVLLEQFF. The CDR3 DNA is TGCGCCAGCAGCTGGCAGGCTAGCGGGGTGTTACTTGAGCAGTTCTTC.

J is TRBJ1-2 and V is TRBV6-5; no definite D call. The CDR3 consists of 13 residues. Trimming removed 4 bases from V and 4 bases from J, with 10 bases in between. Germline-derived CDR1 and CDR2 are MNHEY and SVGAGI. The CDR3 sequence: CASSSDIGYGYTF. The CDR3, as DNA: TGTGCCAGCAGTTCCGACATTGGCTATGGCTACACCTTC.

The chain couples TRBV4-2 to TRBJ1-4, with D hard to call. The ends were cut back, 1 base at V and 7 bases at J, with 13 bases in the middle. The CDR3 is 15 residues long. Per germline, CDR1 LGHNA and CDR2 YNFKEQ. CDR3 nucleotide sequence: TGTGCCAGCAGCCAAGCTGGGTCCGGGGTTGAAAAACTGTTTTTT. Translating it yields CASSQAGSGVEKLFF.